This T cell receptor (beta chain) was recovered during a study of technical replicates of blood from a few donors. Only in-frame clones appear in the TCRdb table, and some are missing; sequencing was by immunoSEQ multiplex PCR. This table has tens of thousands of clones, 90% to 95% appearing once. Germline V gives CDR1 MNHEY, CDR2 SMNVEV (reference sequence). The CDR3 length is 13 residues. Trimming pared 3 bases from V and 5 bases from J, leaving 9 bases between. The sequenced material came from T cells isolated from PBMCs. The chain joins TRBV27 to TRBJ2-3, with D tentatively TRBD1 (5 bases). The source of this sequence is a human donor in good health. CDR3 nucleotides: TGTGCCAGCAGTTTCCCCAGGGTAGATACGCAGTATTTT. Translating it yields CASSFPRVDTQYF.